The next 28 T cell receptor beta chains were all read from a single sample in a study of cytomegalovirus exposure and HLA in healthy donors. Amplification used 60 Vbeta primers and 13 Jbeta primers. TCRdb's table, derived via immunoSEQ multiplex PCR, lists solely in-frame clones and lacks some. The sample holds 180,000 or so clones, approximately 72% seen once. Sample: PBMCs. Every receptor here comes from a human donor in good health.

Here the CDR3 reads CATSPGQGEAFF. The CDR3 bases are TGTGCCACCAGCCCAGGACAGGGTGAAGCTTTCTTT. V and J are TRBV15 and TRBJ1-1; 8 bases are a match to TRBD1. The ends lost 5 bases at V and 7 bases at J; junction bases unmatched: 3. The CDR3 contains 12 residues. In germline, CDR1 is LNHNV, CDR2 YYDKDF (reference sequence). Looking up the rest from reference TRBV15 and TRBJ1-1 gives the full variable domain: DAMVIQNPRYQVTQFGKPVTLSCSQTLNHNVMYWYQQKSSQAPKLLFHYYDKDFNNEADTPDNFQSRRPNTSFCFLDIRSPGLGDTAMYLCATSPGQGEAFFGQGTRLTVV.

V gene TRBV5-1 combines with J gene TRBJ1-1; maybe TRBD1 (5 bases). Deletions cut 0 bases from V and 6 bases from J, with 12 bases between. The CDR3 totals 14 residues. The germline CDR1 and CDR2 sequences are SGHRS and YFSETQ. Here the CDR3 reads CASSLAGGSAEAFF. The CDR3 DNA is TGCGCCAGCAGCTTGGCCGGGGGGTCGGCTGAAGCTTTCTTT.

The rearrangement uses TRBV5-4 and TRBJ2-3; a weak D match, TRBD1 (6 bases). This CDR3 has 15 residues. Trimming left V 3 bases short and J 0 bases short, with 11 bases between. Looked up from germline, CDR1 is SGHNT and CDR2 is YYREEE (reference sequence). This CDR3 reads CASSWGHYSTDTQYF. DNA for the CDR3: TGTGCCAGCAGCTGGGGACACTATAGCACAGATACGCAGTATTTT.

With respect to this clone: Other nucleotide sequences in the sample specify the same CDR3. V and J are TRBV27 and TRBJ2-1; 7 nucleotides match TRBD2. The junction had 3 bases not matched to a gene; V was cut back by 3 bases and J by 4 bases. This CDR3 is 14 amino acids long. Per germline, CDR1 MNHEY and CDR2 SMNVEV (reference sequence). The CDR3 nucleotides read TGTGCCAGCAGTTTGGGCGGGGGATACAATGAGCAGTTCTTC. Translated: CASSLGGGYNEQFF.

This chain uses TRBV11-3 with TRBJ2-3, with 7 bases identical to TRBD2. V shed 4 bases and J 1 base; nucleotides not matched to a gene: 5. The CDR3 is made up of 15 amino acids. Germline V gene data show CDR1 as SGHNT and CDR2 as YENEEA. CDR3 nucleotide sequence: TGTGCCAGCAGCTCTAGCGGAACACGCACAGATACGCAGTATTTT. Translated, it gives CASSSSGTRTDTQYF.

In this sample, this clone turned up a few times. The chain carries TRBV2 and TRBJ2-7, with D tentatively TRBD1 (6 bases). The CDR3 totals 14 residues. Looked up from germline, CDR1 is SNHLY and CDR2 is FYNNEI. Trimming cost V 4 bases and J 0 bases, with 10 bases left between them. CDR3 in amino acids: CASSGTGPSYEQYF. CDR3 nucleotides: TGTGCCAGCAGTGGTACAGGGCCCTCCTACGAGCAGTACTTC.

This clone was detected once. The chain is built from TRBV30 and TRBJ2-7; D gene ambiguous. The V and J ends lost 3 bases and 6 bases respectively, with 9 bases between them. The CDR3 totals 11 residues. Germline V gives CDR1 GTSNPN, CDR2 SVGIG (reference sequence). CDR3 sequence: CAWRVVREQYF. DNA of the CDR3: TGTGCCTGGAGGGTAGTTCGCGAGCAGTACTTC.

This clone was seen more than once but under ten times. The chain recombines TRBV7-2 with TRBJ2-1; possible D gene TRBD2, 6 bases. The V gene lost 1 base and the J gene lost 10 bases, with 11 bases spanning the gap. The CDR3 loop spans 13 amino acids. CDR1 and CDR2 from the germline V gene are SGHTA and FQGNSA. The CDR3 spells CASSLEAGREQFF. The CDR3 nucleotides are TGTGCCAGCAGCTTAGAGGCAGGGAGGGAGCAGTTCTTC.

This clone has a handful of counts. The rearrangement links TRBV5-5 to TRBJ2-2; 8 positions agree with TRBD2. V shed 4 bases and J 5 bases; nucleotides not matched to a gene: 1. Per the germline V gene, CDR1 is SGHKS and CDR2 is YYEKEE (reference sequence). The CDR3 is made up of 13 amino acids. For the CDR3, the DNA is TGTGCCAGCAGCCGGGGGGGGACCGGGGAGCTGTTTTTT. Amino acid sequence: CASSRGGTGELFF.

The rearrangement joins TRBV4-3 to TRBJ2-1; TRBD1 matches at 8 bases. This CDR3 region has 14 residues. Germline V gives CDR1 LGHNA, CDR2 YSLEER. V trimming: 4 bases; J trimming: 3 bases; junction bases outside the gene matches: 2. Here the CDR3 DNA reads TGCGCCAGCAGCCCCGGGACAGGCTACAATGAGCAGTTCTTC. As protein: CASSPGTGYNEQFF.

The chain is built from TRBV4-2 and TRBJ2-5; no clear D. The germline V gene has CDR1 LGHNA and CDR2 YNFKEQ. The CDR3 is made up of 16 amino acids. Trimming took 1 base from V and 1 from J, leaving 13 bases between them. CDR3 region: CASSQAARSSQETQYF. CDR3 DNA sequence: TGTGCCAGCAGCCAAGCGGCTCGGAGTTCCCAAGAGACCCAGTACTTC.

V usage is TRBV7-2 and J usage is TRBJ1-6, with 7 bases identical to TRBD1. CDR1 and CDR2 (germline): SGHTA, FQGNSA. The V gene end was trimmed by 5 bases and the J gene end by 6 bases; junction bases not matched to a gene: 10. This CDR3 is 16 amino acids long. In DNA form, the CDR3 reads TGTGCCAGCAGCCCAGTCGGGGGACAGTTTAATTCACCCCTCCACTTT. Translating gives CASSPVGGQFNSPLHF.

This clone was observed a few times. The gene calls are TRBV30 and TRBJ1-1; D is possibly TRBD1 (5 bases). Trimming shortened V by 2 bases and J by 1 base, and 8 bases separated the two germline ends. The CDR3 extends over 13 amino acids. CDR1 and CDR2 (germline): GTSNPN, SVGIG (reference sequence). Here the CDR3 reads CAWSIGGNTEAFF. Written as DNA, the CDR3 is TGTGCCTGGAGTATCGGGGGGAACACTGAAGCTTTCTTT.

This CDR3 reads CASSPPGDYGYTF. The CDR3 nucleotides are TGTGCCAGCAGCCCCCCCGGGGACTATGGCTACACCTTC. The chain links TRBV7-9 to TRBJ1-2, with D uncertain. CDR3 length equals 13 residues. Trimming left V 5 bases short and J 3 bases short, with 10 bases between. The germline gives CDR1 SEHNR, CDR2 FQNEAQ (reference sequence).

The J gene is TRBJ2-1, the V gene TRBV11-3; D ambiguous. CDR3 size: 15 residues. The ends were cut back, 1 base at V and 9 bases at J, with 16 bases in the middle. Germline V gives CDR1 SGHNT, CDR2 YENEEA. CDR3 protein: CASSLGSVHSVEQFF. CDR3 DNA: TGTGCCAGCAGCTTAGGTTCCGTTCATTCGGTTGAGCAGTTCTTC.

The chain is built from TRBV6-6 and TRBJ1-6; tentative D call: TRBD1 (6 bases). The CDR3 loop spans 16 amino acids. V gave up 2 bases and J gave up 2 bases, with 10 bases separating them. Germline V gives CDR1 MNHNY, CDR2 SVGAGI (reference sequence). CDR3 sequence: CASSYGQSPYNSPLHF. Here the CDR3 DNA reads TGTGCCAGCAGTTACGGACAGTCCCCCTATAATTCACCCCTCCACTTT.

This clone appeared a single time. V usage is TRBV7-8 and J usage is TRBJ1-5; 8 bases are shared with TRBD1. This CDR3 contains 12 residues. In germline, CDR1 is SGHVS, CDR2 FQNEAQ. With V trimmed by 5 bases and J by 11 bases, 5 bases remained unmatched. The CDR3 DNA sequence: TGTGCCAGCAGCCCGGACAGGGAAACCCAGCATTTT. Its translation is CASSPDRETQHF.

The rearrangement joins TRBV27 to TRBJ2-5; no reliable D call. The V gene lost 1 base and the J gene lost 4 bases, with 13 bases spanning the gap. From germline, CDR1 is MNHEY and CDR2 SMNVEV (reference sequence). The CDR3 extends over 15 amino acids. The CDR3 DNA reads TGTGCCAGCAGTTTATTCGCTCCAGCAGGAGAGACCCAGTACTTC. Translating gives CASSLFAPAGETQYF.

This clone was seen just once. This sequence joins TRBV29-1 and TRBJ2-2; no definite D call. V was cut by 4 bases and J by 5 bases, with 5 bases left in between. The CDR3 runs to 11 residues. Germline CDR1 and CDR2: SQVTM and ANQGSEA. CDR3 loop: CSVGSTGELFF. CDR3 bases: TGCAGCGTTGGTTCTACCGGGGAGCTGTTTTTT.

The chain combines TRBV5-1 with TRBJ2-7; 7 bases map to TRBD1. Unmatched junction bases numbered 18, after V lost 1 base and J lost 2 bases. CDR1 is SGHRS, CDR2 YFSETQ, per germline. CDR3 length: 19 amino acids. Here the CDR3 DNA reads TGCGCCAGCAGCTTGCTAACCCGTATTCTGGGACAGTCTCCCTACGAGCAGTACTTC. It codes for CASSLLTRILGQSPYEQYF.

This chain joins TRBV11-2 and TRBJ1-1; D possibly corresponds to TRBD1 (5 bases). This CDR3 spans 17 amino acids. Germline CDR1 reads SGHAT; CDR2 reads FQNNGV. The V end was cut by 2 bases, the J end by 1 base, with 17 bases between. The CDR3 nucleotides read TGTGCCAGCAGCTTATACGCAGGGATTAGTGGGAACACTGAAGCTTTCTTT. Amino acid sequence: CASSLYAGISGNTEAFF. The whole variable domain, filled in from reference TRBV11-2 and TRBJ1-1, reads EAGVAQSPRYKIIEKRQSVAFWCNPISGHATLYWYQQILGQGPKLLIQFQNNGVVDDSQLPKDRFSAERLKGVDSTLKIQPAKLEDSAVYLCASSLYAGISGNTEAFFGQGTRLTVV.

The genes are TRBV7-8 and TRBJ1-3, with a weak D call TRBD1 (5 bases). V was trimmed by 3 bases and J by 0 bases, leaving 9 bases between them. This CDR3 contains 15 residues. Per the germline V gene, CDR1 is SGHVS and CDR2 is FQNEAQ. In DNA, the CDR3 is TGTGCCAGCAGCTTCCAGGGCCCCTCTGGAAACACCATATATTTT. Residues: CASSFQGPSGNTIYF.

Only one count was recorded for this clone. The chain couples TRBV30 to TRBJ2-5, with 7 nucleotides matching TRBD1. The DNA end is a closer match to TRBJ2-7, so the J assignment may be wrong. Germline CDR1 and CDR2: GTSNPN and SVGIG (reference sequence). The CDR3 loop spans 12 amino acids. The CDR3 spells CAWGDRPYEQYF. For the CDR3, the DNA is TGTGCCTGGGGGGACAGACCCTACGAGCAGTACTTC.

The gene calls are TRBV5-1 and TRBJ2-1; TRBD1 might be the D (7 bases). The CDR3 contains 15 residues. The V and J ends lost 1 base and 6 bases respectively, with 14 bases between them. Germline V gene lookup returns CDR1 SGHRS and CDR2 YFSETQ. This chain's CDR3 is CASSLSGQGGNEQFF. The CDR3 DNA follows: TGCGCCAGCAGCTTGTCTGGCCAGGGGGGCAATGAGCAGTTCTTC.

CDR3 DNA sequence: TGTGCCAGCAGCTTTTTTGCGGGGGCGGGGGACACTGAAGCTTTCTTT. It specifies CASSFFAGAGDTEAFF. V is TRBV5-8 and J is TRBJ1-1, with D possibly TRBD1 on 6 matching bases. Trimming shortened V by 2 bases and J by 3 bases, and 17 bases separated the two germline ends. This CDR3 has 16 residues. Per germline, CDR1 SGHTS and CDR2 YDEGEE. The full variable domain, in which reference TRBV5-8 and TRBJ1-1 provide the parts outside the CDR3, is EAGVTQSPTHLIKTRGQQATLRCSPISGHTSVYWYQQALGLGLQFLLWYDEGEERNRGNFPPRFSGRQFPNYSSELNVNALELEDSALYLCASSFFAGAGDTEAFFGQGTRLTVV.

V is TRBV2 and J is TRBJ1-1; TRBD1 matches at 7 bases. The germline V gene has CDR1 SNHLY and CDR2 FYNNEI. The CDR3 has 11 amino acids. V shed 6 bases and J 8 bases; nucleotides not matched to a gene: 3. For the CDR3, the DNA is TGTGCCAGCAGGATGACAGGGGAAGCTTTCTTT. Translated, it gives CASRMTGEAFF. The whole variable domain, remainder taken from reference TRBV2 and TRBJ1-1, is EPEVTQTPSHQVTQMGQEVILRCVPISNHLYFYWYRQILGQKVEFLVSFYNNEISEKSEIFDDQFSVERPDGSNFTLKIRSTKLEDSAMYFCASRMTGEAFFGQGTRLTVV.

The gene calls are TRBV27 and TRBJ1-2, with TRBD1 identical over 7 bases. After removal of 2 bases from V and 4 bases from J, the junction contained 4 bases not matched to a gene. This CDR3 has 14 residues. Germline-derived CDR1 and CDR2 are MNHEY and SMNVEV (reference sequence). For the CDR3, the DNA is TGTGCCAGCAGTTTAGTAGGGGGCGTCTATGGCTACACCTTC. Translating gives CASSLVGGVYGYTF.

This clone was observed a single time. The chain carries TRBV7-9 and TRBJ2-7; 7 bases are a match to TRBD1. Germline trimming cut 3 bases from V and 3 bases from J; bases unmatched to any gene: 5. Germline loops: CDR1 SEHNR, CDR2 FQNEAQ (reference sequence). There are 14 residues in the CDR3. This CDR3 reads CASSLATGFYEQYF. In DNA, the CDR3 is TGTGCCAGCAGCTTGGCGACAGGGTTCTACGAGCAGTACTTC.